This T cell receptor (beta chain) was captured by sequencing in a study of CD8 T cells in Susac syndrome. Overall study: The sequenced Susac syndrome patients comprised roughly 6 with active disease and roughly 8 in remission.

A quantity of about 0.5 to 1 ug RNA underwent reverse transcription using random hexamers. Amplification of TCR beta CDR3 was carried out by immunoSEQ multiplex PCR, which covered 54 Vbeta and 13 Jbeta segments. TCRdb reprocessed the immunoSEQ multiplex PCR reads via MiXCR and lists one record per CDR3 protein. The sample has approximately 80,000 distinct CDR3 sequences, 94% seen once. Material for sequencing was CD8+ T cells from PBMCs. The TCR originated in a human donor with Susac syndrome.

CDR3 nucleotide sequence: TGTGCCAGCTCTCGGGACCCCCCGAGGACCGGGGAGCTGTTTTTT. Protein product: CASSRDPPRTGELFF. The V gene is TRBV18, the J gene TRBJ2-2; D tentatively reads TRBD1 or TRBD2 (5 bases each). Germline-derived CDR1 and CDR2 are KGHSH and LQKENI. V lost 6 bases to trimming and J lost 5 bases, with 16 bases between them. This CDR3 has 15 residues.